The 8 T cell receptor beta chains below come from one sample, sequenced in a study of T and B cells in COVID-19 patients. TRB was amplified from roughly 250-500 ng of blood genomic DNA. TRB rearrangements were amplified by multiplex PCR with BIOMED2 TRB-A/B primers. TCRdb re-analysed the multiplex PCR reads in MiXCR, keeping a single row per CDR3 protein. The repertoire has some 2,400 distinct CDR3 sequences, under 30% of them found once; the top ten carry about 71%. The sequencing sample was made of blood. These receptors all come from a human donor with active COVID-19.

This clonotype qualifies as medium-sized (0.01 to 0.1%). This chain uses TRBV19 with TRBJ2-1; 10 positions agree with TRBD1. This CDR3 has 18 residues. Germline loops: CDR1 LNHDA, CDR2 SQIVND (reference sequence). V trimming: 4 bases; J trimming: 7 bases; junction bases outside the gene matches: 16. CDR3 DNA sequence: TGTGCCAGTAGTACCCTCCCCCGACAGGGGGCGTGGAATAATGAGCAGTTCTTC. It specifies CASSTLPRQGAWNNEQFF.

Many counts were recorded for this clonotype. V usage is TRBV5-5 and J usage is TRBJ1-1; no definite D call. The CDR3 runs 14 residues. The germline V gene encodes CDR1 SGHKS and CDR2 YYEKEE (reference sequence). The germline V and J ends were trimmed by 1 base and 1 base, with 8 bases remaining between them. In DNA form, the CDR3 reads TGTGCCAGCAGCTTGAGCCGGTCGAACACTGAAGCTTTCTTT. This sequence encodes CASSLSRSNTEAFF.

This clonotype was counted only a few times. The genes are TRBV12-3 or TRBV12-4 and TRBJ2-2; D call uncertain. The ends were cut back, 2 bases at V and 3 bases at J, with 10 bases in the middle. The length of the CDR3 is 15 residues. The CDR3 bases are TGTGCCAGCAGTTTATCCACTAAATACACCGGGGAGCTGTTTTTT. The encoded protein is CASSLSTKYTGELFF.

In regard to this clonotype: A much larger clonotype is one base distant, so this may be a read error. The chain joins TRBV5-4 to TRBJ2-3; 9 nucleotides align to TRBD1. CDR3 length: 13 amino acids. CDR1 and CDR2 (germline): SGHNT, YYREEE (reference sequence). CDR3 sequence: CVSRDRAADTQYF. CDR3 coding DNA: TGTGTCAGCAGGGACAGGGCCGCAGATACGCAGTATTTT.

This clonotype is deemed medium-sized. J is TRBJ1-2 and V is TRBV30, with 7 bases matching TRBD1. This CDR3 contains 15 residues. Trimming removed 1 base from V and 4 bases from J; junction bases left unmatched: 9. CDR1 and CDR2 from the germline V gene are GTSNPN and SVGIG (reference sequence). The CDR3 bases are TGTGCCTGGAGTGCGCCAGGGGGATTGGGCTATGGCTACACCTTC. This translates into CAWSAPGGLGYGYTF. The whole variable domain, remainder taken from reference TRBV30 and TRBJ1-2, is SQTIHQWPATLVQPVGSPLSLECTVEGTSNPNLYWYRQAAGRGLQLLFYSVGIGQISSEVPQNLSASRPQDRQFILSSKKLLLSDSGFYLCAWSAPGGLGYGYTFGSGTRLTVV.

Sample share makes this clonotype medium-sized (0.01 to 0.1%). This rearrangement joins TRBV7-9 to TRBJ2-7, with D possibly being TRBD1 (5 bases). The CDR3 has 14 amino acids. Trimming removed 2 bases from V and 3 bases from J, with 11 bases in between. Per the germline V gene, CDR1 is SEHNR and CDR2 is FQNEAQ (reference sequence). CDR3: CASSLSTARYEQYF. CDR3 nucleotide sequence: TGTGCCAGCAGCTTATCGACAGCGCGCTACGAGCAGTACTTC.

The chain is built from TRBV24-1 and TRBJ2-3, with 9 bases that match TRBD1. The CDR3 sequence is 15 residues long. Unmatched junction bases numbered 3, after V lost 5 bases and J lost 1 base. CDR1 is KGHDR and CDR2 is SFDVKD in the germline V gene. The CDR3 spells CATSVWDRGTDTQYF. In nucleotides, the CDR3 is TGTGCCACCAGTGTGTGGGACAGGGGCACAGATACGCAGTATTTT.

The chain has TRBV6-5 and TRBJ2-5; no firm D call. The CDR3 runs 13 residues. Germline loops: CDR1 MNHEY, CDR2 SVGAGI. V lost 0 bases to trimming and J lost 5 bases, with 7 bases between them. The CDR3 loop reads CASSYSGRETQYF. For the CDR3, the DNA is TGTGCCAGCAGTTACTCTGGGCGTGAGACCCAGTACTTC.